These T cell receptor beta chains were read from a single sample in a study of cytomegalovirus exposure and HLA in healthy donors. TCRdb's copy holds only in-frame clones and misses some; the assay was immunoSEQ multiplex PCR. The sample has around 250,000 clones, 90% seen once. The specimen was PBMCs. The receptors come from a woman under 30 in good health and CMV-seronegative. Each CDR3 is given with its conserved first and last residue. Each record gives: D gene, J gene, V gene, clone size, CDR3 DNA, CDR3 protein. D genes are given only for firm matches. The size of a clone is reported for some rows only, either as once, few or many, or as a class for expanded clones.

D gene: -
J gene: TRBJ1-3
V gene: TRBV7-9
clone size: -
CDR3 DNA: TGTGCCAGCAGCTTTGTCGCAGTCCTCTCTGGAAACACCATATATTTT
CDR3 protein: CASSFVAVLSGNTIYF

D gene: TRBD2
J gene: TRBJ2-3
V gene: TRBV6-1
clone size: few
CDR3 DNA: TGTGCCAGCAGTACTAGCGGGGGGGCGACAGATACGCAGTATTTT
CDR3 protein: CASSTSGGATDTQYF

D gene: -
J gene: TRBJ2-3
V gene: TRBV5-1
clone size: -
CDR3 DNA: TGCGCCAGCAGCTTGGAGGGGTATAGCACAGATACGCAGTATTTT
CDR3 protein: CASSLEGYSTDTQYF

D gene: TRBD1
J gene: TRBJ1-2
V gene: TRBV4-3
clone size: -
CDR3 DNA: TGCGCCAGCAGCCAAGTGGGACAGGGGGTAACGGGCTACACCTTC
CDR3 protein: CASSQVGQGVTGYTF

D gene: -
J gene: TRBJ2-1
V gene: TRBV27
clone size: -
CDR3 DNA: TGTGCCAGCAGTTTATGGGGCCCATACGACAATGAGCAGTTCTTC
CDR3 protein: CASSLWGPYDNEQFF

D gene: TRBD1
J gene: TRBJ1-1
V gene: TRBV6-1
clone size: -
CDR3 DNA: TGTGCCAGCAGTGCTGTTGGCAGGGGGCATACTGAAGCTTTCTTT
CDR3 protein: CASSAVGRGHTEAFF

D gene: TRBD1
J gene: TRBJ1-2
V gene: TRBV5-6
clone size: -
CDR3 DNA: TGTGCCAGCAGCTTGGCCCCAGGGGGCGCTAAGGGCTACACCTTC
CDR3 protein: CASSLAPGGAKGYTF

D gene: TRBD1
J gene: TRBJ1-2
V gene: TRBV28
clone size: -
CDR3 DNA: TGTGCCAGCAGTGCTAGATTTCTCCGGGACAGGGGCCGGGGCTACACCTTC
CDR3 protein: CASSARFLRDRGRGYTF

D gene: TRBD1
J gene: TRBJ1-6
V gene: TRBV6-5
clone size: few
CDR3 DNA: TGTGCCAGCAGTTACTCGAGTCAGGGGGGTTCACCCCTCCACTTT
CDR3 protein: CASSYSSQGGSPLHF

D gene: TRBD1
J gene: TRBJ2-1
V gene: TRBV13
clone size: -
CDR3 DNA: TGTGCCAGCAGACCCGGGACAGAAGTCTACAATGAGCAGTTCTTC
CDR3 protein: CASRPGTEVYNEQFF

D gene: -
J gene: TRBJ2-7
V gene: TRBV2
clone size: -
CDR3 DNA: TGTGCCAGCAAGTCGGTCAGGGGTACGTACGAGCAGTACTTC
CDR3 protein: CASKSVRGTYEQYF

D gene: -
J gene: TRBJ1-1
V gene: TRBV18
clone size: -
CDR3 DNA: TGTGCCAGCTCAGGGGCTATTCCTTCGGGGAACACTGAAGCTTTCTTT
CDR3 protein: CASSGAIPSGNTEAFF

D gene: -
J gene: TRBJ1-4
V gene: TRBV4-3
clone size: -
CDR3 DNA: TGCGCCAGCAGCCAAGATTCGGAGGGTAGTGATGAAAAACTGTTTTTT
CDR3 protein: CASSQDSEGSDEKLFF

D gene: -
J gene: TRBJ1-3
V gene: TRBV5-6
clone size: -
CDR3 DNA: TGTGCCAGCAGCTTGGCGGTGAGCTCTGGAAACACCATATATTTT
CDR3 protein: CASSLAVSSGNTIYF

D gene: TRBD1
J gene: TRBJ1-2
V gene: TRBV28
clone size: once
CDR3 DNA: TGTGCCAGCAGAACTACAGGGGTTGGCTACACCTTC
CDR3 protein: CASRTTGVGYTF

D gene: -
J gene: TRBJ2-2
V gene: TRBV4-1
clone size: once
CDR3 DNA: TGCGCCAGCAGCCAAGTCCCCCGGGACTCCCGCACCGGGGAGCTGTTTTTT
CDR3 protein: CASSQVPRDSRTGELFF

D gene: -
J gene: TRBJ1-2
V gene: TRBV2
clone size: -
CDR3 DNA: TGTGCCAGCAGTGAGGCAGTCTATGGCTACACCTTC
CDR3 protein: CASSEAVYGYTF

D gene: -
J gene: TRBJ1-5
V gene: TRBV27
clone size: -
CDR3 DNA: TGTGCCAGCAGTTTTTCGAGGGGCAATCAGCCCCAGCATTTT
CDR3 protein: CASSFSRGNQPQHF

D gene: -
J gene: TRBJ2-5
V gene: TRBV2
clone size: -
CDR3 DNA: TGTGCCAGCAGCAAAGCCCTAGCGCGGGAGACCCAGTACTTC
CDR3 protein: CASSKALARETQYF

D gene: -
J gene: TRBJ2-3
V gene: TRBV6-6
clone size: -
CDR3 DNA: TGTGCCAGCAGTTACCCTGTGACAGTGGGAACAGATACGCAGTATTTT
CDR3 protein: CASSYPVTVGTDTQYF

D gene: TRBD1
J gene: TRBJ1-5
V gene: TRBV4-1
clone size: -
CDR3 DNA: TGCGCCAGCTCCCCCCGGGACAGGCGGAATCAGCCCCAGCATTTT
CDR3 protein: CASSPRDRRNQPQHF

D gene: TRBD2
J gene: TRBJ2-7
V gene: TRBV6-6
clone size: few
CDR3 DNA: TGTGCCAGCAGTTACTCACTAGCGGGGGGGTACGAGCAGTACTTC
CDR3 protein: CASSYSLAGGYEQYF